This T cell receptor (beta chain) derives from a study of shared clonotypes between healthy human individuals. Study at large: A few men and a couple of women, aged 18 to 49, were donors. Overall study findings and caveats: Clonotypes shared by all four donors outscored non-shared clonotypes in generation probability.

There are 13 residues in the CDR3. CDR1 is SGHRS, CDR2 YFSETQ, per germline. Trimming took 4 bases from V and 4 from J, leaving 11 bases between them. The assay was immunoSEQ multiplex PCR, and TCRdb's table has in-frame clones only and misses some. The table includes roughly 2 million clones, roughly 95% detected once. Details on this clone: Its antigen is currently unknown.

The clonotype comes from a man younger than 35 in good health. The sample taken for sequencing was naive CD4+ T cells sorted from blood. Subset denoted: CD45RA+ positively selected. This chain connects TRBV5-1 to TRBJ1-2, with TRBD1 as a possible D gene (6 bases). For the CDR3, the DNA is TGCGCCAGCAGCCCACAGGGACTCTATGGCTACACCTTC. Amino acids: CASSPQGLYGYTF.